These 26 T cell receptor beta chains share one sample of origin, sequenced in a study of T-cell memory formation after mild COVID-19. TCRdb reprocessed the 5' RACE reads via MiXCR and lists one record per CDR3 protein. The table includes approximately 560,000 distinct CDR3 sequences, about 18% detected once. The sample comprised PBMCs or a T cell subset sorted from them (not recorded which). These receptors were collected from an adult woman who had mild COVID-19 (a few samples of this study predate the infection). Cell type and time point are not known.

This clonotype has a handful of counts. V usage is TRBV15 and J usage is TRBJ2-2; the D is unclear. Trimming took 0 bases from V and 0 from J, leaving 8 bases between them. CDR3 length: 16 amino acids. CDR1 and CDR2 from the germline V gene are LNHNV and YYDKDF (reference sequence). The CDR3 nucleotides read TGTGCCACCAGCAGAGAAAGACGGACGAACACCGGGGAGCTGTTTTTT. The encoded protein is CATSRERRTNTGELFF.

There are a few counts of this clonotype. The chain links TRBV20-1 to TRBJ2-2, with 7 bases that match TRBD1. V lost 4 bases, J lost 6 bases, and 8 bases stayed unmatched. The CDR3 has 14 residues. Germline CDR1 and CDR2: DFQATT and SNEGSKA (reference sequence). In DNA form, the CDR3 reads TGCAGTGCTACCGACAGGGCATTGGCCGGGGAGCTGTTTTTT. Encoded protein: CSATDRALAGELFF.

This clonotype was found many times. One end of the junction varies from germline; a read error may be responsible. The CDR3 region is CASSPWRGIYDEQFF. The CDR3 DNA sequence: TGTGCCAGCAGCCCGTGGAGGGGGATCTACGATGAGCAGTTCTTC. This sequence joins TRBV7-9 and TRBJ2-1; perhaps D is TRBD1 or TRBD2 (6 bases each). CDR3 length equals 15 residues. Per germline, CDR1 SEHNR and CDR2 FQNEAQ (reference sequence).

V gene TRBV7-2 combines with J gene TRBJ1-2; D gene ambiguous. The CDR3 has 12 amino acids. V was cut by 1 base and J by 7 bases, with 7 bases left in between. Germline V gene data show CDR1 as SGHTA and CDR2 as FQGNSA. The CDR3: CASSLGGPGYTF. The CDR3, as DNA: TGTGCCAGCAGCTTAGGGGGTCCTGGCTACACCTTC.

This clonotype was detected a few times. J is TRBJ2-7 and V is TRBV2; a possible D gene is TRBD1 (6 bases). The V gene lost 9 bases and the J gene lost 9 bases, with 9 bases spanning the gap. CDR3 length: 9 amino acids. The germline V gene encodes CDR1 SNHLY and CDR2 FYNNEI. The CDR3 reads CASSTGQYF. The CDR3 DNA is TGTGCCAGTTCGACAGGGCAGTACTTC. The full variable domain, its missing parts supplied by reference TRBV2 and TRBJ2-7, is EPEVTQTPSHQVTQMGQEVILRCVPISNHLYFYWYRQILGQKVEFLVSFYNNEISEKSEIFDDQFSVERPDGSNFTLKIRSTKLEDSAMYFCASSTGQYFGPGTRLTVT.

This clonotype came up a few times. DNA of the CDR3: TGTGCCAGCAGGGAGACAGGGAGGGCTGAAGCTTTCTTT. This gives the protein CASRETGRAEAFF. This sequence joins TRBV7-9 and TRBJ1-1; 7 bases agree with TRBD1. The length of the CDR3 is 13 residues. V lost 6 bases to trimming and J lost 6 bases; unmatched junction nucleotides: 7. Germline V lookup: CDR1 SEHNR, CDR2 FQNEAQ (reference sequence).

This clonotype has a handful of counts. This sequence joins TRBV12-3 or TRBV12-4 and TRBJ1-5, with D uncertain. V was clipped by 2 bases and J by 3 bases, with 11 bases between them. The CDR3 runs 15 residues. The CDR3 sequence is CASSLIVSDNQPQHF. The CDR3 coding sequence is TGTGCCAGCAGTTTAATCGTGTCGGACAATCAGCCCCAGCATTTT.

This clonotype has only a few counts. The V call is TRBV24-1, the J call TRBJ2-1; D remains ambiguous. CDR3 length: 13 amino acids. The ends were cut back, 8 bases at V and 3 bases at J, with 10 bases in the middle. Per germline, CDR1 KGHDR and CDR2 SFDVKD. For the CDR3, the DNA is TGTGCCACCACAACAGAGTTCTACAATGAGCAGTTCTTC. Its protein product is CATTTEFYNEQFF.

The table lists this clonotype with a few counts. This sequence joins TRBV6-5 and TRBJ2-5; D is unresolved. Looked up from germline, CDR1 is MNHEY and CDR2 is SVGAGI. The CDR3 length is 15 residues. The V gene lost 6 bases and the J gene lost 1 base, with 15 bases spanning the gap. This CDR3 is CASRKDRRIQETQYF. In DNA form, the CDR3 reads TGTGCCAGCAGGAAAGACCGACGTATCCAAGAGACCCAGTACTTC.

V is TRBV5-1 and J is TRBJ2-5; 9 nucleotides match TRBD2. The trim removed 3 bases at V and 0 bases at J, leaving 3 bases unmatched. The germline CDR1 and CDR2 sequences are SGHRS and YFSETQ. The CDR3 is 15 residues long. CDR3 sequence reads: CASSSTSGYQETQYF. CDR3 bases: TGCGCCAGCAGCTCGACTAGCGGCTACCAAGAGACCCAGTACTTC.

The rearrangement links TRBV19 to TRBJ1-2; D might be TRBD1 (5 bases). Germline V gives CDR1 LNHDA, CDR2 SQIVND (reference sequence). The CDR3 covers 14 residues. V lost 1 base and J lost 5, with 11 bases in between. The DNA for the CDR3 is TGTGCCAGTAGTATAGTTAGTGGGGGTTATGGCTACACCTTC. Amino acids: CASSIVSGGYGYTF.

CDR3: CASSLTGATTDTQYF. DNA for the CDR3: TGTGCCAGCAGCTTAACGGGGGCGACCACAGATACGCAGTATTTT. The rearrangement links TRBV7-6 to TRBJ2-3, with D perhaps TRBD1 or TRBD2 (6 bases each). Germline values: CDR1 SGHVS, CDR2 FNYEAQ. There are 15 residues in the CDR3. Trimming took 2 bases from V and 2 from J, leaving 11 bases between them.

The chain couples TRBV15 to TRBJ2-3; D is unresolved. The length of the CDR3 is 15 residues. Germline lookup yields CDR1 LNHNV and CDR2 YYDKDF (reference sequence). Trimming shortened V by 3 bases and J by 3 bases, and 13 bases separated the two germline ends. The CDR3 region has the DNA TGTGCCACCAGCAGCGAACCAAAAGAAACAGATACGCAGTATTTT. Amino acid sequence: CATSSEPKETDTQYF.

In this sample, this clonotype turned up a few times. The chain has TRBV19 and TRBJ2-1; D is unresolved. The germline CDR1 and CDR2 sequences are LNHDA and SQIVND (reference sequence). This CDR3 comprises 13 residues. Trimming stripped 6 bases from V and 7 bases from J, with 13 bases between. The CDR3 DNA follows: TGTGCCAGTAGCCTACGAATGGGGAATGAGCAGTTCTTC. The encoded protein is CASSLRMGNEQFF. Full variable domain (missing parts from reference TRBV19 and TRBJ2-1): DGGITQSPKYLFRKEGQNVTLSCEQNLNHDAMYWYRQDPGQGLRLIYYSQIVNDFQKGDIAEGYSVSREKKESFPLTVTSAQKNPTAFYLCASSLRMGNEQFFGPGTRLTVL.

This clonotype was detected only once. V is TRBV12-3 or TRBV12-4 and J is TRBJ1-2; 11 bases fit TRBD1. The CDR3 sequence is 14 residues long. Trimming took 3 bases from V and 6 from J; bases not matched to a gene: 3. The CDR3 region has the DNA TGTGCCAGCAGTTTTGGACAGGGGGCGAATGGCTACACCTTC. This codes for CASSFGQGANGYTF.

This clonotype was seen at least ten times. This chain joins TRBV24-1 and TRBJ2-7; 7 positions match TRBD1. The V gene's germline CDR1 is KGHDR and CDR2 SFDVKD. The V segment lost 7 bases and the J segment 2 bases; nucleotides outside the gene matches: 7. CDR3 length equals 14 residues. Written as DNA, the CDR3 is TGTGCCACCAGGTTGGGGACAGAGACCTACGAGCAGTACTTC. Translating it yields CATRLGTETYEQYF.

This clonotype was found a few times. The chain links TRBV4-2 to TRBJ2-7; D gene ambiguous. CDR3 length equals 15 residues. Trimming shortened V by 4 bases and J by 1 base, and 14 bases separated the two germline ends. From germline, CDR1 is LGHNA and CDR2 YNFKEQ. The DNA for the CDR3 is TGTGCCAGCAGCCCGACACGCATTTCATCCTACGAGCAGTACTTC. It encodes CASSPTRISSYEQYF.

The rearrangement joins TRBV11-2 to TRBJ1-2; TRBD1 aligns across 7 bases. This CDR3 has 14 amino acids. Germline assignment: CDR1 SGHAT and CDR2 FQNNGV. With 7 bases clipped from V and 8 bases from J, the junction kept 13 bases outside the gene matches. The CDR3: CASIEGGQLEGYTF. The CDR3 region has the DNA TGTGCCAGCATAGAGGGGGGACAGTTGGAGGGCTACACCTTC.

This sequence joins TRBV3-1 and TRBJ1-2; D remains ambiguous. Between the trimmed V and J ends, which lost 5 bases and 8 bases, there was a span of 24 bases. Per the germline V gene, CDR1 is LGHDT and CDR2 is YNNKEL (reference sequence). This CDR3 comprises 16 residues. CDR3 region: CASSNKLTTSPTGYTF. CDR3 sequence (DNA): TGTGCCAGCAGCAACAAACTCACGACCTCCCCTACGGGCTACACCTTC.

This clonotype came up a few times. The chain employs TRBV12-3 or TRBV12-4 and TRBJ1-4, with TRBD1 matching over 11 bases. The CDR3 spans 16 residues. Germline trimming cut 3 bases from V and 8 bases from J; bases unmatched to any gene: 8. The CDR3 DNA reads TGTGCCAGCAGTTTTGTTCCGGGACAGGGGGAGGAAAAACTGTTTTTT. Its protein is CASSFVPGQGEEKLFF.

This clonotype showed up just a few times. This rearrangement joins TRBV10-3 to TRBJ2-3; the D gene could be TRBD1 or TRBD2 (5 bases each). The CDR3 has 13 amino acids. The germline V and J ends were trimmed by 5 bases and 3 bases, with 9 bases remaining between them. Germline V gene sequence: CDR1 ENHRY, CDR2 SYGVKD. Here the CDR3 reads CAISWDGTDTQYF. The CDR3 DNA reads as TGTGCCATCAGTTGGGACGGAACAGATACGCAGTATTTT.

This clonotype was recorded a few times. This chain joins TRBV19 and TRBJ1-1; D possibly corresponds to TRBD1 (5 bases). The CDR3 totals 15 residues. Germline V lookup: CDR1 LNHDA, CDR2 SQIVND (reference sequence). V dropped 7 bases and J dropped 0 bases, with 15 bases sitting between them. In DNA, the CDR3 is TGTGCCAGTAACTACCGTCGGGGGTTGAACACTGAAGCTTTCTTT. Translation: CASNYRRGLNTEAFF. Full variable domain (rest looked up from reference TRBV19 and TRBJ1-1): DGGITQSPKYLFRKEGQNVTLSCEQNLNHDAMYWYRQDPGQGLRLIYYSQIVNDFQKGDIAEGYSVSREKKESFPLTVTSAQKNPTAFYLCASNYRRGLNTEAFFGQGTRLTVV.

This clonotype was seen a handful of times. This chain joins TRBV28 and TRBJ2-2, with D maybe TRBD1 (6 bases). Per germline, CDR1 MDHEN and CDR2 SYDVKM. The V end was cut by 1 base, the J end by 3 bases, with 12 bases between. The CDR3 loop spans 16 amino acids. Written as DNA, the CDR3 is TGTGCCAGCAGTTTATATCAGGGGACGGACACCGGGGAGCTGTTTTTT. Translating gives CASSLYQGTDTGELFF. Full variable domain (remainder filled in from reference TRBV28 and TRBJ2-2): DVKVTQSSRYLVKRTGEKVFLECVQDMDHENMFWYRQDPGLGLRLIYFSYDVKMKEKGDIPEGYSVSREKKERFSLILESASTNQTSMYLCASSLYQGTDTGELFFGEGSRLTVL.

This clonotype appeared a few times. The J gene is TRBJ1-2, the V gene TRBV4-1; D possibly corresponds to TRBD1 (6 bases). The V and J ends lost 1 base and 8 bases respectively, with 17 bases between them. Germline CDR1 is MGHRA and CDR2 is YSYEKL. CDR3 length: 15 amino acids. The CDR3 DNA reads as TGCGCCAGCAGCCAAGTCAGGGGTCCTGTCGCGGGCTACACCTTC. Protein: CASSQVRGPVAGYTF.

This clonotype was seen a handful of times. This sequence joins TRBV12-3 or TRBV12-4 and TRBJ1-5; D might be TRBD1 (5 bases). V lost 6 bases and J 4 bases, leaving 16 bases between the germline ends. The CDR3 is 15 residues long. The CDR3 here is CASSAGPRENQPQHF. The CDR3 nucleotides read TGTGCCAGCAGCGCGGGGCCCAGAGAAAATCAGCCCCAGCATTTT.

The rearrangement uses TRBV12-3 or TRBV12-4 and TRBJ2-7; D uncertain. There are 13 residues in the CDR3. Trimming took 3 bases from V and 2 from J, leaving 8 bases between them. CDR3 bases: TGTGCCAGCAGTTTGTTTTCCGCCTACGAGCAGTACTTC. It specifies CASSLFSAYEQYF.